The clone carrying this T cell receptor beta chain has a handful of counts. Cells sorted as Tregs were CD4+, CD25+ and CD127-/low. TCRdb re-called the 5' RACE reads with MiXCR, one entry per CDR3 protein. Of roughly 60,000 distinct CDR3 sequences in the sample, approximately 27% were seen once. The sequenced sample was tumor-infiltrating Tregs sorted from the breast tumor. This receptor was identified in a female donor with breast cancer.

For the CDR3, the DNA is TGCGCCAGCAGCTTGGATGGGACAGTCACCGGGGAGCTGTTTTTT. The encoded protein is CASSLDGTVTGELFF. V gene TRBV5-1 combines with J gene TRBJ2-2, with 7 bases lining up with TRBD1. The CDR3 runs 15 residues. Germline CDR1 and CDR2: SGHRS and YFSETQ. The junction had 3 bases not matched to a gene; V was cut back by 0 bases and J by 4 bases.